The rows below give T cell receptor beta chains drawn from one sample of a study of PD-L1 blockade in urothelial cancer. Sequencing used immunoSEQ multiplex PCR; TCRdb keeps in-frame clones, though not all of them. The table records 25,000 to 35,000 clones, around three quarters of them present only once. The sample here was PBMCs, taken around atezolizumab (anti-PD-L1) treatment. These receptors originate from a man in his 70s with urothelial cancer. The CDR3 runs from the conserved cysteine through the conserved F or W. Clone size, where shown, is once, few, many, or a class for clones that have expanded.

J gene,V gene,clone size,CDR3 protein
TRBJ2-7,TRBV19,-,CASSRGATNEQYF
TRBJ2-6,TRBV19,-,CASSIRSWTEVLGANVLTF
TRBJ2-3,TRBV11-1,-,CASSFGGDRDTQYF
TRBJ2-1,TRBV19,-,CASSIVSGRSRGNEQFF
TRBJ2-1,TRBV7-2,-,CASSLTSSGTYNEQFF
TRBJ2-5,TRBV7-2,-,CASSLRDSPNF
TRBJ1-5,TRBV7-2,-,CASSLRQNQPQHF
TRBJ1-5,TRBV6-1,-,CASRGDKSNQPQHF
TRBJ1-1,TRBV28,-,CASSLIQGGKTEAFF
TRBJ2-7,TRBV4-2,-,CASSPQTRGGEQYF
TRBJ2-1,TRBV7-2,-,CASSFYRVHEQFF
TRBJ2-7,TRBV6-5,-,CASSRQGATNEQYF
TRBJ2-1,TRBV28,-,CASRTPTAYNEQFF
TRBJ1-2,TRBV11-3,-,CASPPRGEGGYTF
TRBJ2-1,TRBV9,-,CASSVLANYEQFF
TRBJ2-7,TRBV28,-,CASSVVSGEEQYF
TRBJ2-2,TRBV9,-,CASSERDYMNTGELFF
TRBJ1-6,TRBV27,-,CASSLSPGSYNSPLHF
TRBJ1-6,TRBV4-3,-,CASGLQGSNSPLHF
TRBJ2-7,TRBV9,-,CASSVVAAPIYEQYF
TRBJ1-3,TRBV19,few,CASSMGQSSGNTIYF
TRBJ1-5,TRBV27,-,CASRQGANNQPQHF
TRBJ2-2,TRBV7-3,few,CASSRFGGDATGELFF
TRBJ1-2,TRBV6-1,-,CASTPGQGEYGYTF
TRBJ2-7,TRBV4-1,-,CASSPGPGGRRGYEQYF
TRBJ1-1,TRBV4-1,-,CASSQAGTGMNTEAFF
TRBJ2-1,TRBV6-1,-,CASSDIAGFSNSYNEQFF
TRBJ2-5,TRBV10-3,-,CAISTGEGQETQYF
TRBJ2-3,TRBV7-2,-,CASNKLAQGTQYF
TRBJ1-1,TRBV28,few,CASSSFTEAFF
TRBJ2-1,TRBV5-5,-,CASSPGGSSLYNEQFF
TRBJ2-5,TRBV29-1,-,CSVRTGQETQYF
TRBJ1-2,TRBV4-2,-,CASSQDRTTPNYGYTF
TRBJ2-7,TRBV2,-,CASSSGQGGEQYF
TRBJ1-5,TRBV7-2,-,CASSLGDRVAQPQHF
TRBJ2-2,TRBV7-2,-,CASSSGLASTGELFF
TRBJ2-2,TRBV6-6,-,CASSRLTDRNTGELFF
TRBJ2-2,TRBV7-2,once,CASSGDRGGTGELFF
TRBJ2-2,TRBV7-3,-,CASSLGGSTGELFF
TRBJ2-7,TRBV28,-,CASTRGLYGGSYEQYF
TRBJ2-1,TRBV11-3,-,CASSPGTSANNEQFF
TRBJ2-7,TRBV4-1,-,CASSLGWGGYEQYF
TRBJ2-1,TRBV19,-,CASSVQGEQFF
TRBJ2-1,TRBV7-9,-,CASSPQGSFSSGEQFF